The sequence of this T cell receptor beta chain was determined in a study of blood T cell repertoires in COVID-19. Study-level information: Sources were T cells, B-cell-depleted T cells, or PBMCs; the material itself was cDNA or gDNA.

V was clipped by 5 bases and J by 1 base, with 8 bases between them. The CDR3 has 13 residues. Germline V lookup: CDR1 SGHVS, CDR2 FNYEAQ. In the study's own analysis: Using reference gene primer amplification, nucleated cell counts were estimated. Sequenced by immunoSEQ multiplex PCR; TCRdb stores in-frame clones only, minus some. The D gene and trimming were derived from the DNA, and the V and J assignments and clone size from that table. The sample holds approximately 200,000 clones; approximately 90% are singletons and the top ten take approximately 6.2%. The chain recombines TRBV7-6 with TRBJ1-1; the D gene is possibly TRBD1 (5 bases). The material sequenced was peripheral blood. The origin of this receptor is a man in his sixties who had recovered from COVID-19. The CDR3 region is CASSKTENTEAFF. The CDR3 coding sequence is TGTGCCAGCAGCAAGACAGAGAACACTGAAGCTTTCTTT.